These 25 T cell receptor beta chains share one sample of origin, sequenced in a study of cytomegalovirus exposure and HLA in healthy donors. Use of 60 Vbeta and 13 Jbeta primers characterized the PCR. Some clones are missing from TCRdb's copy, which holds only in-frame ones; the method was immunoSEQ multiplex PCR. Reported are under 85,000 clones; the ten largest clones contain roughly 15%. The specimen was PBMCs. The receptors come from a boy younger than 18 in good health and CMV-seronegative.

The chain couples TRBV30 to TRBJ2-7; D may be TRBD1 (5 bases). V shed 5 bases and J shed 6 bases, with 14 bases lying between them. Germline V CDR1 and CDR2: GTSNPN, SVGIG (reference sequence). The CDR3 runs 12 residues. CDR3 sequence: CAWVVNRFEQYF. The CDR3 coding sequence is TGTGCCTGGGTGGTGAACAGGTTCGAGCAGTACTTC.

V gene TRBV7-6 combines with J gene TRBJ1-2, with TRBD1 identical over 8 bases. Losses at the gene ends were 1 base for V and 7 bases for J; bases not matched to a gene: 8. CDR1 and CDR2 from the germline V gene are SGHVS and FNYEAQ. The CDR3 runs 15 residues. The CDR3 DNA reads TGTGCCAGCAGCTTAGACCCCAGGACAGGGACTGGCTACACCTTC. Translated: CASSLDPRTGTGYTF.

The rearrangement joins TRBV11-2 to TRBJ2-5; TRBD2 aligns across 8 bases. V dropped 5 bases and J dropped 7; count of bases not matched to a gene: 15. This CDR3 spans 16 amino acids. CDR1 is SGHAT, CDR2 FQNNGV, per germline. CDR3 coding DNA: TGTGCCAGCAGCCCCGGGACTAGAATCGTGATGGGGACCCAGTACTTC. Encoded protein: CASSPGTRIVMGTQYF.

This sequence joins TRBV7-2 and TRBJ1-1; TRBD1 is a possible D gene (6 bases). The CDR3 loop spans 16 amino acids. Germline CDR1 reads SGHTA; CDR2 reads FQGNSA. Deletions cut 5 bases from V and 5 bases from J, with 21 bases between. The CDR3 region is CASSQEGGRGMTEAFF. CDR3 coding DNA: TGTGCCAGCAGCCAAGAGGGGGGGCGGGGTATGACTGAAGCTTTCTTT. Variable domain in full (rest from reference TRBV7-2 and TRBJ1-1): GAGVSQSPSNKVTEKGKDVELRCDPISGHTALYWYRQSLGQGLEFLIYFQGNSAPDKSGLPSDRFSAERTGGSVSTLTIQRTQQEDSAVYLCASSQEGGRGMTEAFFGQGTRLTVV.

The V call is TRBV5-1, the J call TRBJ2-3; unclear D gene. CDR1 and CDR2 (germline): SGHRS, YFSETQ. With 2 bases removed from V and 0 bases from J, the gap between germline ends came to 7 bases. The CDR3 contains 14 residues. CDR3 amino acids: CASSFDGSTDTQYF. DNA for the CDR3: TGCGCCAGCAGCTTCGACGGGAGCACAGATACGCAGTATTTT. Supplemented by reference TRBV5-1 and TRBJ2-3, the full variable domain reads KAGVTQTPRYLIKTRGQQVTLSCSPISGHRSVSWYQQTPGQGLQFLFEYFSETQRNKGNFPGRFSGRQFSNSRSEMNVSTLELGDSALYLCASSFDGSTDTQYFGPGTRLTVL.

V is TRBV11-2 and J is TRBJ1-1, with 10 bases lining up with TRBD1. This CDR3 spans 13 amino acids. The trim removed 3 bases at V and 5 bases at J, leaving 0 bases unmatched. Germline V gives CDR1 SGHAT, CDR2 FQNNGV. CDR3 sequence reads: CASSLGQGTEAFF. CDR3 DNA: TGTGCCAGCAGCTTGGGACAGGGGACTGAAGCTTTCTTT.

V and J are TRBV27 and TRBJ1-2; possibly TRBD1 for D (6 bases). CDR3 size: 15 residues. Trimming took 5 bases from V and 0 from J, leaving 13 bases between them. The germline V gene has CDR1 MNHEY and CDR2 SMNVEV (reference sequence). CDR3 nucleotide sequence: TGTGCCAGCAGTGGGGGCGACGCGGCTAACTATGGCTACACCTTC. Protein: CASSGGDAANYGYTF.

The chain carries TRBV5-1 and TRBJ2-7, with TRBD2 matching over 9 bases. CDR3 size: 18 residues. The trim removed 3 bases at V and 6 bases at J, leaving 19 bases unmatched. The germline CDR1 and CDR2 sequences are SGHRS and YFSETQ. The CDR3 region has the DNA TGCGCCAGCAGCTCCGTTGCGGGGCTAGCGGGAAATGGAGGCGAGCAGTACTTC. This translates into CASSSVAGLAGNGGEQYF.

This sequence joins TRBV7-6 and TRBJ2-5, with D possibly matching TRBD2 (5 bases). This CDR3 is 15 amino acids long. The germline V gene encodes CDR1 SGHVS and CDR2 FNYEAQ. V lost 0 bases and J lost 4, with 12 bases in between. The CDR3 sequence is CASSLAGVGSETQYF. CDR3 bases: TGTGCCAGCAGCTTAGCGGGAGTCGGATCAGAGACCCAGTACTTC.

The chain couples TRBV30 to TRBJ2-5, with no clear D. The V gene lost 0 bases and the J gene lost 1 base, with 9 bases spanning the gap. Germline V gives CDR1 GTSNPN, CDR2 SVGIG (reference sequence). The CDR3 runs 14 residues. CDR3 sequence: CAWSVGGFQETQYF. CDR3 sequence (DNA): TGTGCCTGGAGTGTAGGCGGCTTCCAAGAGACCCAGTACTTC.

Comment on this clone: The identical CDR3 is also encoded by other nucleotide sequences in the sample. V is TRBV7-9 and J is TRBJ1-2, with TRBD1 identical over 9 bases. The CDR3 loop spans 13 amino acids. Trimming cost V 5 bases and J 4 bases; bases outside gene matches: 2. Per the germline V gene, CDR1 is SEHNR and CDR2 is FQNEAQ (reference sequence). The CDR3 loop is CASSLGQGYGYTF. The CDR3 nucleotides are TGTGCCAGCAGCCTGGGACAGGGCTATGGCTACACCTTC.

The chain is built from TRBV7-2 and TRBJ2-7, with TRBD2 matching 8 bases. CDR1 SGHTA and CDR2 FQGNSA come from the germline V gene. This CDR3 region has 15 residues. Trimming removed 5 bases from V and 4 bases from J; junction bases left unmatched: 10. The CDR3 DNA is TGTGCCAGCAGCACCACCGGGAGGGCCGTTTACGAGCAGTACTTC. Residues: CASSTTGRAVYEQYF.

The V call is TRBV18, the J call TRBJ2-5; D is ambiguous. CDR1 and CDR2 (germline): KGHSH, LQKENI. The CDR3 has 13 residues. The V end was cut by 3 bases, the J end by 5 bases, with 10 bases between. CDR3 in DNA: TGTGCCAGCTCACCTGGTGCCGGGGAGACCCAGTACTTC. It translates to CASSPGAGETQYF. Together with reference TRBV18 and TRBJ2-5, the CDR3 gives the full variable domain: NAGVMQNPRHLVRRRGQEARLRCSPMKGHSHVYWYRQLPEEGLKFMVYLQKENIIDESGMPKERFSAEFPKEGPSILRIQQVVRGDSAAYFCASSPGAGETQYFGPGTRLLVL.

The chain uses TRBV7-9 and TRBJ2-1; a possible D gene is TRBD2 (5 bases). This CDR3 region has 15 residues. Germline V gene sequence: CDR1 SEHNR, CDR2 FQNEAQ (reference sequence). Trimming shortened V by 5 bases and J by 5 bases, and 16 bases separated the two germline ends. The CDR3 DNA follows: TGTGCCAGCAGCCCGCCTAGCCTCCTAAACAATGAGCAGTTCTTC. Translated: CASSPPSLLNNEQFF.

CDR3 region: CASSMGQGVSYEQYF. The CDR3, as DNA: TGCGCCAGCAGCATGGGACAGGGGGTGTCCTACGAGCAGTACTTC. The chain is built from TRBV5-1 and TRBJ2-7; TRBD1 matches 11 bases. The length of the CDR3 is 15 residues. Germline V gene lookup returns CDR1 SGHRS and CDR2 YFSETQ. J gave up 1 base and V 4 bases, and 4 bases lay outside the gene matches.

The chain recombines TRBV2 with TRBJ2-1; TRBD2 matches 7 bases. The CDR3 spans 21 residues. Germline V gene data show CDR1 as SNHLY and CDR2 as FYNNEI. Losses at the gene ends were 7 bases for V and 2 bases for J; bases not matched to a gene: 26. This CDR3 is CASKRAGIKIDSKVPYNEQFF. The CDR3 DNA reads TGTGCCAGCAAAAGAGCGGGAATCAAAATAGACAGTAAGGTACCCTACAATGAGCAGTTCTTC. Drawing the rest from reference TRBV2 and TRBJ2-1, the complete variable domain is EPEVTQTPSHQVTQMGQEVILRCVPISNHLYFYWYRQILGQKVEFLVSFYNNEISEKSEIFDDQFSVERPDGSNFTLKIRSTKLEDSAMYFCASKRAGIKIDSKVPYNEQFFGPGTRLTVL.

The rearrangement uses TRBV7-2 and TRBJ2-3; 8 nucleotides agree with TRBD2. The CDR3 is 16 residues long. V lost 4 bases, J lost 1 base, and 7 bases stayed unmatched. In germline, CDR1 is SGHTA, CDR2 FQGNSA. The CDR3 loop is CASSSGQAGGTDTQYF. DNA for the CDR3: TGTGCCAGCAGCTCAGGTCAAGCGGGGGGCACAGATACGCAGTATTTT.

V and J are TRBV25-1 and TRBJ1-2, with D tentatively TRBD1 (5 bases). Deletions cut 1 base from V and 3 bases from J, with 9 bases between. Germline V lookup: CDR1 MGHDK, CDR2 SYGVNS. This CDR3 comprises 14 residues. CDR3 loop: CASSEWKGDYGYTF. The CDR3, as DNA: TGTGCCAGCAGTGAATGGAAAGGGGACTATGGCTACACCTTC.

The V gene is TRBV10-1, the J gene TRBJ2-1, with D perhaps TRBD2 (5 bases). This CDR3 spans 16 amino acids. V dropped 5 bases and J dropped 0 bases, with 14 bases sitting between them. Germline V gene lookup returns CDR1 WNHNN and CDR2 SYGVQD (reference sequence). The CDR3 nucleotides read TGCGCCAGCAGTCCGGGATCCTCAAGCTCCTACAATGAGCAGTTCTTC. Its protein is CASSPGSSSSYNEQFF.

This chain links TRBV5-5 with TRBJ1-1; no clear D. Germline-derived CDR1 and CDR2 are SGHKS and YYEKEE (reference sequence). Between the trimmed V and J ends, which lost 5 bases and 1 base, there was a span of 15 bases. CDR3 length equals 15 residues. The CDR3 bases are TGTGCCAGCAGGTCGGCGAGGGCCGCGAACACTGAAGCTTTCTTT. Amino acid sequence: CASRSARAANTEAFF.

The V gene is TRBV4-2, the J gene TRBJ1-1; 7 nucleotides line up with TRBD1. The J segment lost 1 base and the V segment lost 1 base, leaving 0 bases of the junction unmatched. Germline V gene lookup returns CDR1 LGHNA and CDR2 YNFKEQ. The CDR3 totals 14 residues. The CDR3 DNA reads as TGTGCCAGCAGCCAAGGGGACAGGAACACTGAAGCTTTCTTT. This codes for CASSQGDRNTEAFF.

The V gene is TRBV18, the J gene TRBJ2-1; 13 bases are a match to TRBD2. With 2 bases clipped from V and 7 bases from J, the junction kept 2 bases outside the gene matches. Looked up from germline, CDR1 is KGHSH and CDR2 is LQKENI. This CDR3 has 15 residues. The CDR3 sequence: CASSPTGLAGNEQFF. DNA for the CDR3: TGTGCCAGCTCACCAACGGGACTAGCGGGAAATGAGCAGTTCTTC.

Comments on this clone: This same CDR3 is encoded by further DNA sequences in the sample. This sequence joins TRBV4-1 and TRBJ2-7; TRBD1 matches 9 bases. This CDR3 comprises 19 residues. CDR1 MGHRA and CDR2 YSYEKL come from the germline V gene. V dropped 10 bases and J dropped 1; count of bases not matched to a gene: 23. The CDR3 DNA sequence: TGCGCCACCCCCCATCTCCCGGGACAGGGCGAAAAGAATTCCTACGAGCAGTACTTC. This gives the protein CATPHLPGQGEKNSYEQYF.

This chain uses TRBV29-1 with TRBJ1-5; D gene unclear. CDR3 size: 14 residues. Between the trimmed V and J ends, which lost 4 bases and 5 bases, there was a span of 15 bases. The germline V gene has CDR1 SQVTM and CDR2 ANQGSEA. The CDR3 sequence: CSVVEVGSDQPQHF. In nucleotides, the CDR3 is TGCAGCGTTGTGGAGGTAGGGTCTGATCAGCCCCAGCATTTT.

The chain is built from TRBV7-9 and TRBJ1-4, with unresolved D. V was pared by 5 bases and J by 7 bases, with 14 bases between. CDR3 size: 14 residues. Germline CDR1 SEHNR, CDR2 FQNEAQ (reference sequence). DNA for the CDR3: TGTGCCAGCAGCCTAAGCGGCATTAGTGAAAAACTGTTTTTT. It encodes CASSLSGISEKLFF.